This paragraph covers one TCR beta chain sequence. Its specificity is unknown. TCRdb's table, derived via immunoSEQ multiplex PCR, lists solely in-frame clones and lacks some. The data contain over 100,000 clones, approximately 96% of them singletons. This entry is derived from a study of graft-versus-host responses after intestinal transplantation. Study-level background: After anti-thymocyte globulin induction, recipients took tacrolimus and steroids for approximately 3 years. Findings of the study overall: Analysis identified GvH clones in recipient marrow, with some appearing first in ileum or blood.

V lost 2 bases, J lost 7 bases, and 13 bases lay in between. The CDR3 extends over 13 amino acids. The germline V gene has CDR1 SGHNT and CDR2 YYREEE (reference sequence). Sequencing used unstimulated CD8+ T cells sorted from spleen or lymph node cells, obtained before intestinal transplant. This receptor was identified in a human donor who received an intestinal transplant. The V and J genes are TRBV5-4 and TRBJ2-7, with D unresolved. The CDR3, as DNA: TGTGCCAGCAGCTTTTTAGGTTTGGGGGAGCAGTACTTC. It codes for CASSFLGLGEQYF.